What follows are 12 T cell receptor beta chains derived from one specimen sequenced in a study of CD8+CD57+ T cells in acquired aplastic anemia. TCR beta VDJ and CDR3 profiling used genomic DNA as template. TCRdb itself ran the reads through MiXCR, one entry per CDR3 protein. The sample holds fewer than 250,000 distinct CDR3 sequences; about 53% are singletons and the top ten take approximately 15%. Material for sequencing was sorted CD4+, CD8+, or CD8+CD57+ T cells (not recorded which) from PBMCs. These receptors were taken from a human donor in good health, serving as a control.

This clonotype was detected only a few times. The chain uses TRBV7-2 and TRBJ2-1; possibly TRBD1 for D (6 bases). Germline CDR1 reads SGHTA; CDR2 reads FQGNSA. This CDR3 region has 15 residues. Trimming stripped 3 bases from V and 7 bases from J, with 16 bases between. The CDR3 sequence: CASSFAQGAWNEQFF. DNA of the CDR3: TGTGCCAGCAGCTTTGCACAGGGTGCTTGGAATGAGCAGTTCTTC. Complete variable domain (other parts from reference TRBV7-2 and TRBJ2-1): GAGVSQSPSNKVTEKGKDVELRCDPISGHTALYWYRQSLGQGLEFLIYFQGNSAPDKSGLPSDRFSAERTGGSVSTLTIQRTQQEDSAVYLCASSFAQGAWNEQFFGPGTRLTVL.

There are many counts of this clonotype. The chain uses TRBV4-2 and TRBJ2-1; 12 bases map to TRBD2. The CDR3 covers 17 residues. CDR1 is LGHNA, CDR2 YNFKEQ, per germline. J lost 6 bases, V lost 1 base, and 7 bases had no gene match. The CDR3 loop is CASSQGELAGGRNEQFF. In DNA form, the CDR3 reads TGTGCCAGCAGCCAAGGAGAACTAGCGGGGGGCCGCAATGAGCAGTTCTTC.

This chain connects TRBV24-1 to TRBJ2-3; possible D gene TRBD2, 5 bases. Deletions cut 9 bases from V and 9 bases from J, with 12 bases between. The CDR3 runs 11 residues. Germline V lookup: CDR1 KGHDR, CDR2 SFDVKD. The CDR3 here is CATAEGKTQYF. CDR3 DNA sequence: TGTGCCACCGCAGAGGGCAAGACGCAGTATTTT.

This clonotype was detected many times. CDR3 sequence (DNA): TGCAGTGCTAGAGATGGGGCGGTCCTCGGGCAGTTCTTC. Protein product: CSARDGAVLGQFF. The rearrangement joins TRBV20-1 to TRBJ2-1; possible D gene TRBD1, 5 bases. The germline V gene has CDR1 DFQATT and CDR2 SNEGSKA (reference sequence). This CDR3 is 13 amino acids long. V was clipped by 0 bases and J by 12 bases, with 15 bases between them.

There are a few counts of this clonotype. The J gene is TRBJ1-5, the V gene TRBV10-3, with D unclear. Germline loops: CDR1 ENHRY, CDR2 SYGVKD. Trimming removed 2 bases from V and 5 bases from J, with 22 bases in between. The CDR3 has 18 amino acids. CDR3 DNA sequence: TGTGCCATCAGTGAGGCCCGGGAAAAACGGTCACTGTATCAGCCCCAGCATTTT. Protein: CAISEAREKRSLYQPQHF.

The rearrangement uses TRBV7-2 and TRBJ1-1, with a tentative D call TRBD1 (5 bases). Trimming removed 3 bases at V and 4 bases at J, with 12 bases between. There are 14 residues in the CDR3. The germline gives CDR1 SGHTA, CDR2 FQGNSA. CDR3 DNA sequence: TGTGCCAGCAGCTTTCTGAGGGGAACCACTGAAGCTTTCTTT. Translated, it gives CASSFLRGTTEAFF.

This clonotype appeared a few times. The V call is TRBV20-1, the J call TRBJ2-7, with D unresolved. Trimming left V 4 bases short and J 1 base short, with 11 bases between. The germline V gene has CDR1 DFQATT and CDR2 SNEGSKA (reference sequence). This CDR3 is built from 13 residues. For the CDR3, the DNA is TGCAGTGCTAACACGGGTAGATCCTACGAGCAGTACTTC. Translation gives CSANTGRSYEQYF.

This clonotype occurred many times. CDR3 in amino acids: CASRRGLVNEQFF. CDR3 bases: TGTGCCAGCAGGCGGGGTCTTGTCAATGAGCAGTTCTTC. This sequence joins TRBV6-5 and TRBJ2-1, with D tentatively TRBD2 (6 bases). Germline V gene data show CDR1 as MNHEY and CDR2 as SVGAGI. V lost 6 bases and J 6 bases, leaving 12 bases between the germline ends. The CDR3 is made up of 13 amino acids.

This clonotype was recorded a few times. Being one base from a much bigger clone, this may be a read error. The V and J genes are TRBV6-1 and TRBJ2-7; TRBD1 agrees at 7 bases. The length of the CDR3 is 13 residues. Germline CDR1 reads MNHNS; CDR2 reads SASEGT. After removal of 6 bases from V and 5 bases from J, the junction contained 7 bases not matched to a gene. The CDR3 sequence: CASRRGQSNEQYF. The CDR3, as DNA: TGTGCCAGCAGACGGGGACAGTCCAACGAGCAGTACTTC.

CDR3 in DNA: TGTGCCAGCAGCTTTCAGAGGTCCGAGCAGTACTTC. The encoded protein is CASSFQRSEQYF. V gene TRBV11-3 combines with J gene TRBJ2-7; D is undetermined. This CDR3 region has 12 residues. Trimming removed 3 bases from V and 6 bases from J, with 9 bases in between. Germline CDR1 SGHNT, CDR2 YENEEA.

The CDR3 loop is CASSFGAGLHNEQFF. For the CDR3, the DNA is TGTGCCAGCAGCTTTGGTGCGGGACTTCACAATGAGCAGTTCTTC. The chain uses TRBV7-9 and TRBJ2-1; TRBD2 might be the D (6 bases). The CDR3 is 15 amino acids. Trimming pared 3 bases from V and 5 bases from J, leaving 14 bases between. Germline CDR1 is SEHNR and CDR2 is FQNEAQ (reference sequence).

This clonotype was observed many times. The CDR3 coding sequence is TGTGCCAGTAGTACGGGACAGCAAGAGACCCAGTACTTC. Translation: CASSTGQQETQYF. This chain joins TRBV19 and TRBJ2-5, with 7 bases fitting TRBD1. Germline V gene data show CDR1 as LNHDA and CDR2 as SQIVND (reference sequence). The CDR3 extends over 13 amino acids. The V gene end was trimmed by 4 bases and the J gene end by 2 bases; junction bases not matched to a gene: 1.